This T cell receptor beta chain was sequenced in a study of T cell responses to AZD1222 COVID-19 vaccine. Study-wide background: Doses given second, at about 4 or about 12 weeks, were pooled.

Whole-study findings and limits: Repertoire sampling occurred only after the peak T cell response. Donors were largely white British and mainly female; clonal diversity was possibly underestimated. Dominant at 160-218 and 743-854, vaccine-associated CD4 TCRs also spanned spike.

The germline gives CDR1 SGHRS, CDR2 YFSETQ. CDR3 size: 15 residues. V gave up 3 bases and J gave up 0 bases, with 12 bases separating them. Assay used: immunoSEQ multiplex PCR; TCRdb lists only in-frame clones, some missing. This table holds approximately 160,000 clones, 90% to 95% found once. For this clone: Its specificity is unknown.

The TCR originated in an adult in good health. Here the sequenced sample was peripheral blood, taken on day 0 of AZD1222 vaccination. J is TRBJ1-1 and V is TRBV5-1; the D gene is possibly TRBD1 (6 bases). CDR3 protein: CASSYATGMNTEAFF. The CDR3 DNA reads TGCGCCAGCAGCTATGCGACAGGCATGAACACTGAAGCTTTCTTT.